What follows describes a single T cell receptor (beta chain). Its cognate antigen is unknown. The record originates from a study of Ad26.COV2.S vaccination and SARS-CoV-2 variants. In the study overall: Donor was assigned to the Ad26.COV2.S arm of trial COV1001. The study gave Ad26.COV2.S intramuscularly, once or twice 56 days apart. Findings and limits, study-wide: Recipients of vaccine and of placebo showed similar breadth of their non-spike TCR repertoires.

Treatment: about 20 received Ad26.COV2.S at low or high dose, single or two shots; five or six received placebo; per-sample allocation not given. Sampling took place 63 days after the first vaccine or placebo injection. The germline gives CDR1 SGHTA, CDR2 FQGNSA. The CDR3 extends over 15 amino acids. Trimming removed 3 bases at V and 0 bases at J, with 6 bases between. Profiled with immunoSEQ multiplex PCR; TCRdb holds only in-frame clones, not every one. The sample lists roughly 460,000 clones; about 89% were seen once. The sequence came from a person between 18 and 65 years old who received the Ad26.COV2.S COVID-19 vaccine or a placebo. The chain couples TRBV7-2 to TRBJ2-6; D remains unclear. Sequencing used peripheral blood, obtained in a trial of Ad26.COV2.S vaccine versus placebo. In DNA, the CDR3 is TGTGCCAGCAGCTTGGACCGCTCTGGGGCCAACGTCCTGACTTTC. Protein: CASSLDRSGANVLTF. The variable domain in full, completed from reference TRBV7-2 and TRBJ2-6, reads GAGVSQSPSNKVTEKGKDVELRCDPISGHTALYWYRQSLGQGLEFLIYFQGNSAPDKSGLPSDRFSAERTGGSVSTLTIQRTQQEDSAVYLCASSLDRSGANVLTFGAGSRLTVL.